This entry lists 20 T cell receptor beta chains sequenced from one sample in a study of identical twins. TCRdb used MiXCR to reprocess the 5' RACE reads, holding one entry per CDR3 protein. The table includes about 1.7 million distinct CDR3 sequences, roughly 35% detected once. The sequencing input was cord blood. These receptors were collected from a newborn girl in good health.

Notes on this clonotype: Mismatch with germline at one junction end may stem from a read error. The chain has TRBV27 and TRBJ2-3, with D perhaps TRBD1 (5 bases). Germline values: CDR1 MNHEY, CDR2 SMNVEV (reference sequence). This CDR3 comprises 16 residues. The CDR3 sequence is CACSPPTVFRTDTQYF. The CDR3 DNA reads as TGTGCCTGCAGTCCTCCGACAGTTTTTCGCACAGATACGCAGTATTTT.

This chain uses TRBV29-1 with TRBJ1-2; D gene ambiguous. V dropped 4 bases and J dropped 8 bases, with 14 bases sitting between them. CDR3 size: 12 residues. The germline CDR1 and CDR2 sequences are SQVTM and ANQGSEA. CDR3 in amino acids: CSVVRDAGGYTF. For the CDR3, the DNA is TGCAGCGTTGTCCGGGATGCTGGGGGCTACACCTTC.

This chain connects TRBV6-5 to TRBJ1-2; 8 bases line up with TRBD1. In germline, CDR1 is MNHEY, CDR2 SVGAGI. After removal of 6 bases from V and 2 bases from J, the junction contained 8 bases not matched to a gene. The CDR3 contains 15 residues. The CDR3 sequence: CASRPVRGRNYGYTF. The CDR3 DNA is TGTGCCAGCAGACCGGTCAGGGGGCGCAACTATGGCTACACCTTC.

Here the CDR3 DNA reads TGTGCCAGCAGTTTAGGGACAGTAGCCCCCCACTTT. Its protein is CASSLGTVAPHF. The gene calls are TRBV28 and TRBJ1-6, with 7 bases aligning to TRBD1. V dropped 2 bases and J dropped 18; count of bases not matched to a gene: 7. This CDR3 contains 12 residues. Germline CDR1 and CDR2: MDHEN and SYDVKM.

The J gene is TRBJ1-5, the V gene TRBV6-6; no definite D call. This CDR3 comprises 12 residues. Germline values: CDR1 MNHNY, CDR2 SVGAGI (reference sequence). Trimming took 8 bases from V and 6 from J, leaving 11 bases between them. The CDR3 sequence: CASGGGSQPQHF. CDR3 bases: TGTGCCAGCGGAGGCGGGAGTCAGCCCCAGCATTTT.

The J gene is TRBJ2-1, the V gene TRBV27; D not resolved. The CDR3 is made up of 17 amino acids. The germline V and J ends were trimmed by 5 bases and 2 bases, with 19 bases remaining between them. CDR1 and CDR2 (germline): MNHEY, SMNVEV (reference sequence). The CDR3 nucleotides are TGTGCCAGCAGTCCAACACGTACGGCCGCAACCTACAATGAGCAGTTCTTC. It codes for CASSPTRTAATYNEQFF.

The chain uses TRBV4-1 and TRBJ2-5; D not resolved. The germline V and J ends were trimmed by 0 bases and 1 base, with 15 bases remaining between them. This CDR3 has 17 residues. Germline loops: CDR1 MGHRA, CDR2 YSYEKL. The CDR3 coding sequence is TGCGCCAGCAGCCAAGACCCTTCCTACACACCCCAAGAGACCCAGTACTTC. This codes for CASSQDPSYTPQETQYF.

V usage is TRBV3-1 and J usage is TRBJ2-7, with 11 bases lining up with TRBD2. Trimming removed 4 bases from V and 10 bases from J; junction bases left unmatched: 3. The CDR3 is 12 amino acids. The germline V gene encodes CDR1 LGHDT and CDR2 YNNKEL (reference sequence). The CDR3 DNA follows: TGTGCCAGCAGCCCGGGACTAGCGGACCAGTACTTC. This encodes CASSPGLADQYF.

As concerns this clonotype: An end of the junction does not agree with germline; a read error may underlie this. The rearrangement links TRBV10-3 to TRBJ2-1; D possibly corresponds to TRBD1 (5 bases). The CDR3 contains 14 residues. CDR1 and CDR2 (germline): ENHRY, SYGVKD. CDR3 in DNA: TGTGCCATCAGTGACTGGGGCTCCTGCAATGAGCAGTTCTTC. It is translated as CAISDWGSCNEQFF.

The chain has TRBV20-1 and TRBJ2-1; the match to TRBD2 covers 12 bases. The trim removed 7 bases at V and 6 bases at J, leaving 10 bases unmatched. Per germline, CDR1 DFQATT and CDR2 SNEGSKA (reference sequence). The CDR3 is made up of 15 amino acids. The CDR3 loop reads CSGEIGLAGFNEQFF. The CDR3 bases are TGCAGTGGGGAAATAGGACTAGCGGGGTTCAATGAGCAGTTCTTC.

This clonotype turned up a few times. The chain recombines TRBV20-1 with TRBJ2-7, with no clear D. Trimming took 7 bases from V and 4 from J, leaving 20 bases between them. The germline CDR1 and CDR2 sequences are DFQATT and SNEGSKA (reference sequence). The CDR3 totals 14 residues. CDR3 region: CSVLLMTGSYEQYF. Here the CDR3 DNA reads TGCAGTGTCTTACTCATGACCGGATCGTACGAGCAGTACTTC.

This clonotype was seen a handful of times. The rearrangement uses TRBV20-1 and TRBJ1-5, with 9 bases aligning to TRBD1. Germline CDR1 and CDR2: DFQATT and SNEGSKA (reference sequence). This CDR3 spans 16 amino acids. The V and J ends lost 1 base and 2 bases, in that order; junction bases with no gene match: 6. In nucleotides, the CDR3 is TGCAGTGCTAGAGGTTTCCGGGACAGGGGCAATCAGCCCCAGCATTTT. Its translation is CSARGFRDRGNQPQHF.

This clonotype turned up a few times. The chain joins TRBV6-5 to TRBJ2-7; TRBD1 matches at 8 bases. Germline-derived CDR1 and CDR2 are MNHEY and SVGAGI. V trimming: 3 bases; J trimming: 3 bases; junction bases outside the gene matches: 7. The CDR3 is made up of 15 amino acids. The chain's CDR3 is CASSYLGQGRYEQYF. The DNA for the CDR3 is TGTGCCAGCAGTTATCTCGGACAGGGCCGCTACGAGCAGTACTTC.

Comments on this clonotype: One end of the junction does not line up with germline, which may come from a read error. The rearrangement joins TRBV5-1 to TRBJ1-2, with no clear D. In germline, CDR1 is SGHRS, CDR2 YFSETQ. The CDR3 is 15 residues long. The CDR3 region has the DNA TGCGCCAGCGGCTTGGTCTCGAAAGTAGCCTATGGCTACACCTTC. Amino acid sequence: CASGLVSKVAYGYTF.

The V gene is TRBV9, the J gene TRBJ2-1; D gene ambiguous. CDR3 length: 14 amino acids. CDR1 and CDR2 from the germline V gene are SGDLS and YYNGEE. Deletions cut 0 bases from V and 5 bases from J, with 9 bases between. In nucleotides, the CDR3 is TGTGCCAGCAGCGTAGAGGTAGGGAACAATGAGCAGTTCTTC. This translates into CASSVEVGNNEQFF. The complete variable domain, with remaining parts taken from reference TRBV9 and TRBJ2-1, reads DSGVTQTPKHLITATGQRVTLRCSPRSGDLSVYWYQQSLDQGLQFLIQYYNGEERAKGNILERFSAQQFPDLHSELNLSSLELGDSALYFCASSVEVGNNEQFFGPGTRLTVL.

This rearrangement joins TRBV5-1 to TRBJ2-3, with D possibly being TRBD1 (5 bases). The CDR3 length is 14 residues. Trimming took 5 bases from V and 2 from J, leaving 12 bases between them. The germline gives CDR1 SGHRS, CDR2 YFSETQ. CDR3 DNA: TGCGCCAGCAGTCAAAAGACAGCCACAGATACGCAGTATTTT. It specifies CASSQKTATDTQYF.

This clonotype has a count of ten or more. The chain recombines TRBV29-1 with TRBJ2-5; 8 bases align to TRBD2. The CDR3 runs to 13 residues. The germline V gene has CDR1 SQVTM and CDR2 ANQGSEA. Trimming removed 7 bases from V and 4 bases from J; junction bases left unmatched: 8. The CDR3 region is CSARRLAGETQYF. CDR3 coding DNA: TGCAGCGCCAGAAGGCTAGCGGGAGAGACCCAGTACTTC.

This clonotype has only one observation. This rearrangement joins TRBV27 to TRBJ1-5; D perhaps matches TRBD1 (6 bases). The CDR3 length is 14 residues. In germline, CDR1 is MNHEY, CDR2 SMNVEV (reference sequence). The germline V and J ends were trimmed by 8 bases and 1 base, with 12 bases remaining between them. CDR3 nucleotide sequence: TGTGCCAGCCGGGGGGCGAGGAGCAATCAGCCCCAGCATTTT. Residues: CASRGARSNQPQHF.

This clonotype was found a few times. As DNA, the CDR3 is TGTGCCAGCAGCGCAACCGGGACAGGGGGCTACGAGCAGTACTTC. Amino acids: CASSATGTGGYEQYF. The V call is TRBV7-2, the J call TRBJ2-7; 11 bases align to TRBD1. Germline values: CDR1 SGHTA, CDR2 FQGNSA. CDR3 length: 15 residues. Trimming took 5 bases from V and 3 from J; bases not matched to a gene: 6.

This chain uses TRBV28 with TRBJ2-7; D is ambiguous. Germline lookup yields CDR1 MDHEN and CDR2 SYDVKM. The CDR3 is 14 amino acids. Trimming cost V 4 bases and J 7 bases, with 17 bases left between them. The DNA for the CDR3 is TGTGCCAGCAGTTCCGCCGGAGTCCAAAATGAGCAGTACTTC. Amino acid sequence: CASSSAGVQNEQYF.